This T cell receptor beta chain was found in a study of cytomegalovirus exposure and HLA in healthy donors. The study's findings and limits: Later work showed greater clonal expansion in HLA-associated TCR beta chains than in equally common others.

Trimming at V came to 3 bases and at J to 3 bases, leaving 5 bases not matched to a gene. Germline lookup yields CDR1 GTSNPN and CDR2 SVGIG (reference sequence). This CDR3 has 15 residues. Primers included in the PCR were 60 Vbeta and 13 Jbeta primers. Profiled with immunoSEQ multiplex PCR; TCRdb holds only in-frame clones, not every one. The table lists about 140,000 clones, roughly 82% of them singletons, with roughly 6.6% in the top ten. Turning to this clone: Its specificity is not known.

The chain carries TRBV30 and TRBJ2-3, with TRBD2 matching 11 bases. This receptor was identified in a man aged 25 to 40 in good health and CMV-seronegative. The sequenced sample consisted of PBMCs. The chain's CDR3 is CAWRLAGEGTDTQYF. The CDR3 DNA follows: TGTGCCTGGAGACTAGCGGGGGAAGGAACAGATACGCAGTATTTT.